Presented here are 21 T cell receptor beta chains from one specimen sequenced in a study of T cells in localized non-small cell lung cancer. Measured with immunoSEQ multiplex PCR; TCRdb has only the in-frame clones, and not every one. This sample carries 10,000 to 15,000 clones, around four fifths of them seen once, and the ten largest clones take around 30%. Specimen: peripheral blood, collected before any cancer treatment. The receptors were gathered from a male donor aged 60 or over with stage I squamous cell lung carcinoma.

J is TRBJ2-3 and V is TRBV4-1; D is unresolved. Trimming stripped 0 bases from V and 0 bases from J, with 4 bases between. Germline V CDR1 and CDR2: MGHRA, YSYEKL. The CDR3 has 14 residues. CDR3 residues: CASSQEVSTDTQYF. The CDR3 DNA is TGCGCCAGCAGCCAAGAGGTGAGCACAGATACGCAGTATTTT.

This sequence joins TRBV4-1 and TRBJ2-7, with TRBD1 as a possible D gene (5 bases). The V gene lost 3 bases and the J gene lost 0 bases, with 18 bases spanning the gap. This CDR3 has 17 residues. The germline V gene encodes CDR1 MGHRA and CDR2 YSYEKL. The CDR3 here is CASSQDVGQSNSYEQYF. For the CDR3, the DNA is TGCGCCAGCAGCCAGGACGTGGGGCAGTCAAACTCCTACGAGCAGTACTTC.

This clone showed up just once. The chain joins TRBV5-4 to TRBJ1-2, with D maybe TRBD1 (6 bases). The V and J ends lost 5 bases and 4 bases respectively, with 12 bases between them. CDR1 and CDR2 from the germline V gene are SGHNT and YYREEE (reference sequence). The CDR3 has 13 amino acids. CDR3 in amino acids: CASRTTGIYGYTF. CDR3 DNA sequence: TGTGCCAGCAGAACAACAGGGATCTATGGCTACACCTTC.

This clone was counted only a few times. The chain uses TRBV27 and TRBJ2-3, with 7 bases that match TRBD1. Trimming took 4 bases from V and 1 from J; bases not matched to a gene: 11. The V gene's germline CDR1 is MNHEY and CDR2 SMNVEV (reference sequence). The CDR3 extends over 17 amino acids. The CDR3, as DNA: TGTGCCAGCAGTTCACAGTCTTCACAGGGGCGCACAGATACGCAGTATTTT. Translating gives CASSSQSSQGRTDTQYF.

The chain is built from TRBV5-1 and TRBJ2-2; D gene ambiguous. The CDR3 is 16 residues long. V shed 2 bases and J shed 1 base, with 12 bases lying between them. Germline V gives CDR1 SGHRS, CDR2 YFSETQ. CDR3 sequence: CASSFNPMENTGELFF. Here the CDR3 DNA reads TGCGCCAGCAGCTTCAACCCTATGGAGAACACCGGGGAGCTGTTTTTT.

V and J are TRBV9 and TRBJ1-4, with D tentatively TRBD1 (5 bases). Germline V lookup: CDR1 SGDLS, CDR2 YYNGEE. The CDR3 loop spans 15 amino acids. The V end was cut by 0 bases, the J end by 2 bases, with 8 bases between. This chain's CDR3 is CASSVDGDTNEKLFF. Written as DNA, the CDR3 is TGTGCCAGCAGCGTAGATGGGGACACTAATGAAAAACTGTTTTTT.

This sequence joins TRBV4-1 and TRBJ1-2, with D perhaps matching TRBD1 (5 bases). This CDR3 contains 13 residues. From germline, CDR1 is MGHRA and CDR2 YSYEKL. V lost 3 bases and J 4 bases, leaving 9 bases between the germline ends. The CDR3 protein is CASSQSGVYGYTF. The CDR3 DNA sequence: TGCGCCAGCAGCCAGTCGGGGGTCTATGGCTACACCTTC.

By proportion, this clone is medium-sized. The CDR3 loop is CASSLDRQGEAFF. CDR3 coding DNA: TGTGCCAGCAGCTTAGATAGGCAGGGTGAAGCTTTCTTT. The rearrangement links TRBV11-2 to TRBJ1-1, with D possibly matching TRBD1 (5 bases). V was pared by 0 bases and J by 7 bases, with 9 bases between. The CDR3 has 13 residues. The germline gives CDR1 SGHAT, CDR2 FQNNGV.

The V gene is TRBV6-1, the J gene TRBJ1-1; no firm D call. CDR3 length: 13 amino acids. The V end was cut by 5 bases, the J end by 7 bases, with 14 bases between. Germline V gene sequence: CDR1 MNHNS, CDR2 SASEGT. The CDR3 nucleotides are TGTGCCAGCAGTTCATCGGATCGGGATGAAGCTTTCTTT. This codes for CASSSSDRDEAFF.

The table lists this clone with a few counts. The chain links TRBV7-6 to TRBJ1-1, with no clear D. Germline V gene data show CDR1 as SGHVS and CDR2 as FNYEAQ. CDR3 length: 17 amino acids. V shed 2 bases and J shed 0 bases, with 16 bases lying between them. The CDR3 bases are TGTGCCAGCAGCTTATTGTCGGGTGGAGTTATGAACACTGAAGCTTTCTTT. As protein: CASSLLSGGVMNTEAFF.

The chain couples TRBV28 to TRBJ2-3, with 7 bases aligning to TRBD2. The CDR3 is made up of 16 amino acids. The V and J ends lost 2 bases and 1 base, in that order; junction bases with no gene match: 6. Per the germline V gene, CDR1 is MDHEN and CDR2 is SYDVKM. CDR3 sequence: CASSLGGGVGTDTQYF. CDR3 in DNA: TGTGCCAGCAGTTTAGGTGGGGGGGTGGGCACAGATACGCAGTATTTT.

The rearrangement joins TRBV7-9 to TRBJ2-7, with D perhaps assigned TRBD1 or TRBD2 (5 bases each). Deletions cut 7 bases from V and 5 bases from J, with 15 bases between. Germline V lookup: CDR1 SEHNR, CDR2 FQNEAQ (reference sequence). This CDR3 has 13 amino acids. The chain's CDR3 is CASNPGPKDEQYF. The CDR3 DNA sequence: TGTGCCAGCAACCCGGGACCCAAAGACGAGCAGTACTTC.

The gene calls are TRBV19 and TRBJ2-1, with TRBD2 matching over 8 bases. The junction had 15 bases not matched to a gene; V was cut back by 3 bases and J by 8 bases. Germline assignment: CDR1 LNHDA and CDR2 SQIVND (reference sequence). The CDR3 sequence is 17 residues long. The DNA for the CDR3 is TGTGCCAGTAGTATCCTCCCGACCGGGACTAGAAGCGATGAGCAGTTCTTC. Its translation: CASSILPTGTRSDEQFF.

CDR3 sequence reads: CASSLLGEGSYEQYF. CDR3 coding DNA: TGTGCCAGCAGTTTATTGGGGGAGGGCTCCTACGAGCAGTACTTC. The chain links TRBV27 to TRBJ2-7; 7 bases match TRBD2. The CDR3 runs 15 residues. Trimming at V came to 1 base and at J to 0 bases, leaving 3 bases not matched to a gene. Germline V gene data show CDR1 as MNHEY and CDR2 as SMNVEV (reference sequence).

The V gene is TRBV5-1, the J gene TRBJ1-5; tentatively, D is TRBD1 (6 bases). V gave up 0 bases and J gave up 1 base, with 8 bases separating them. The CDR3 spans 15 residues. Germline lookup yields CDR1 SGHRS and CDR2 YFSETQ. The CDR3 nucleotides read TGCGCCAGCAGCTTGGAGGGGGTCAGCAATCAGCCCCAGCATTTT. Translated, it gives CASSLEGVSNQPQHF.

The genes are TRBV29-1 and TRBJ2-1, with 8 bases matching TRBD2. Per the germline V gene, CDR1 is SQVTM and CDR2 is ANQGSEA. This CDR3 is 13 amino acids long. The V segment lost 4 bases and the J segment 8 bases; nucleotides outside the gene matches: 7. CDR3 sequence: CSVGREEPYEQFF. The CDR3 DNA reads TGCAGCGTTGGGCGGGAGGAGCCATATGAGCAGTTCTTC.

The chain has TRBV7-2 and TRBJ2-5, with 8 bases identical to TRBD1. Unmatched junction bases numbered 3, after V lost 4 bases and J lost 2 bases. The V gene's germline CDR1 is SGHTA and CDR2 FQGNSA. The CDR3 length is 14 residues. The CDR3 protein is CASSSTGGQETQYF. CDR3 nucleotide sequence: TGTGCCAGCAGCTCCACAGGGGGGCAAGAGACCCAGTACTTC.

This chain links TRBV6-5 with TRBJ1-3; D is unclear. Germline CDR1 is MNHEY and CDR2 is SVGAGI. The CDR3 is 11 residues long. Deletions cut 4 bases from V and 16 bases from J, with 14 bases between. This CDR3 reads CASSWNQLGYF. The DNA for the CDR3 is TGTGCCAGCAGTTGGAACCAACTAGGTTATTTT.

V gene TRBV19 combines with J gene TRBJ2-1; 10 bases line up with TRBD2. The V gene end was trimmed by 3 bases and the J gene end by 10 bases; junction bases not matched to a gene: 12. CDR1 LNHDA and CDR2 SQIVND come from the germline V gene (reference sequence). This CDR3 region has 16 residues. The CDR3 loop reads CASSISHLAGVREQFF. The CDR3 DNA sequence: TGTGCCAGTAGTATCTCCCATCTAGCGGGAGTGAGGGAGCAGTTCTTC.

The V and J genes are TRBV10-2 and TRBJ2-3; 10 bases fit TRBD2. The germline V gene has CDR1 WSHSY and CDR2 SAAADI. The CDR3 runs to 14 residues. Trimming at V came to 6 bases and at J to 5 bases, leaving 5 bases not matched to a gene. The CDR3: CASRLAGMRDTQYF. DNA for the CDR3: TGCGCCAGCAGACTAGCGGGGATGAGAGATACGCAGTATTTT.

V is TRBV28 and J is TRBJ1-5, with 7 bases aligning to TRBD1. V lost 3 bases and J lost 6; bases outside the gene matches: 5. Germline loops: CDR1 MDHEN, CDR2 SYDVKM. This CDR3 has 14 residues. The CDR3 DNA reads TGTGCCAGCAGTTTTTCGACAGGGATTCAGCCCCAGCATTTT. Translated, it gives CASSFSTGIQPQHF.